The 25 T cell receptor beta chains presented below share a single source sample, sequenced in a study of T-cell memory formation after mild COVID-19. Using its own MiXCR run on the 5' RACE reads, TCRdb lists one record per CDR3 protein. In the table there are over 400,000 distinct CDR3 sequences, under 25% of which are singletons. Sequencing was carried out using PBMCs or a T cell subset sorted from them (not recorded which). All receptors derive from an adult woman who had mild COVID-19 (a few samples of this study predate the infection). Cell type and time point are not known.

The CDR3 DNA follows: TGTGCCAGCAGCTCCCCCGGGGGAGTGGATACGCAGTATTTT. It specifies CASSSPGGVDTQYF. The gene calls are TRBV11-2 and TRBJ2-3, with D possibly matching TRBD2 (6 bases). The length of the CDR3 is 14 residues. Germline lookup yields CDR1 SGHAT and CDR2 FQNNGV. Deletions cut 4 bases from V and 6 bases from J, with 14 bases between. Full variable domain (outside the CDR3, taken from reference TRBV11-2 and TRBJ2-3): EAGVAQSPRYKIIEKRQSVAFWCNPISGHATLYWYQQILGQGPKLLIQFQNNGVVDDSQLPKDRFSAERLKGVDSTLKIQPAKLEDSAVYLCASSSPGGVDTQYFGPGTRLTVL.

This clonotype has just a few counts. The CDR3, as DNA: TGTGCCACCAGTGAGAATTGGACCGGGGAGCTGTTTTTT. It is translated as CATSENWTGELFF. This sequence joins TRBV24-1 and TRBJ2-2, with D unclear. This CDR3 region has 13 residues. CDR1 KGHDR and CDR2 SFDVKD come from the germline V gene. Trimming shortened V by 4 bases and J by 5 bases, and 7 bases separated the two germline ends.

The chain combines TRBV18 with TRBJ2-3, with a possible D match to TRBD2 (5 bases). CDR3 length: 16 amino acids. Looked up from germline, CDR1 is KGHSH and CDR2 is LQKENI. Trimming cost V 3 bases and J 2 bases, with 15 bases left between them. The CDR3 loop is CASSPIGLGYTDTQYF. CDR3 in DNA: TGTGCCAGCTCACCGATCGGACTGGGATACACAGATACGCAGTATTTT.

The chain is built from TRBV20-1 and TRBJ2-5, with D perhaps matching TRBD2 (5 bases). In germline, CDR1 is DFQATT, CDR2 SNEGSKA (reference sequence). The CDR3 is made up of 15 amino acids. The V gene lost 3 bases and the J gene lost 2 bases, with 16 bases spanning the gap. For the CDR3, the DNA is TGCAGTGCTAGTAGGTCTAGCTCGGGGCAAGAGACCCAGTACTTC. This sequence encodes CSASRSSSGQETQYF.

The chain is built from TRBV30 and TRBJ2-3, with TRBD1 matching over 9 bases. This CDR3 spans 15 amino acids. V shed 0 bases and J 8 bases; nucleotides not matched to a gene: 9. Germline V lookup: CDR1 GTSNPN, CDR2 SVGIG (reference sequence). Here the CDR3 reads CAWSVQGTGSGTQYF. The DNA for the CDR3 is TGTGCCTGGAGTGTACAAGGGACAGGGTCGGGTACGCAGTATTTT. Variable domain in full (rest from reference TRBV30 and TRBJ2-3): SQTIHQWPATLVQPVGSPLSLECTVEGTSNPNLYWYRQAAGRGLQLLFYSVGIGQISSEVPQNLSASRPQDRQFILSSKKLLLSDSGFYLCAWSVQGTGSGTQYFGPGTRLTVL.

This clonotype was seen a handful of times. The chain recombines TRBV6-5 with TRBJ2-7; 7 nucleotides match TRBD1. The CDR3 runs 12 residues. Germline CDR1 is MNHEY and CDR2 is SVGAGI. V was pared by 6 bases and J by 8 bases, with 7 bases of the junction left unmatched. The CDR3 protein is CASSTTGEQQYF. The CDR3 region has the DNA TGTGCCAGCAGCACTACAGGGGAACAGCAGTACTTC.

Only a few counts were recorded for this clonotype. The CDR3 DNA is TGTGCCAGCAGCAATGGGCTCCGGGGTGGCAATGAGCAGTTCTTC. Its protein product is CASSNGLRGGNEQFF. The V call is TRBV21-1, the J call TRBJ2-1; TRBD1 is the table's D call and was not checked against the DNA. TRBV21-1 represents a pseudogene. There are 15 residues in the CDR3.

This clonotype was seen repeatedly, ten times or more. The rearrangement links TRBV20-1 to TRBJ1-1, with D perhaps matching TRBD1 (5 bases). V was shortened by 3 bases and J by 5 bases, with 19 bases between the two germline ends. This CDR3 is built from 15 residues. CDR1 is DFQATT, CDR2 SNEGSKA, per germline (reference sequence). CDR3 nucleotides: TGCAGTGCTAGTGCTCTGGGGCAGGGAGGGACTGAAGCTTTCTTT. It is translated as CSASALGQGGTEAFF.

The rearrangement uses TRBV15 and TRBJ2-1, with D maybe TRBD2 (6 bases). CDR3 length: 18 residues. Germline V gene lookup returns CDR1 LNHNV and CDR2 YYDKDF (reference sequence). V lost 0 bases and J lost 3, with 18 bases in between. CDR3 residues: CATSREDPRETYYNEQFF. The CDR3 DNA sequence: TGTGCCACCAGCAGAGAGGACCCCCGGGAGACTTACTACAATGAGCAGTTCTTC.

This clonotype was counted a few times. At one end, the junction sequence differs from germline, possibly due to a read error. This rearrangement joins TRBV7-7 to TRBJ2-1, with D unclear. CDR1 and CDR2 from the germline V gene are SSHAT and FNYEAQ (reference sequence). The CDR3 consists of 13 residues. Here the CDR3 reads CASSLSPSREQFF. The CDR3 bases are TGTGCTAGCAGCTTATCCCCCTCCCGTGAGCAGTTCTTC.

This CDR3 is CASSQDPLGYSYNEQFF. Written as DNA, the CDR3 is TGCGCCAGCAGCCAAGATCCCCTGGGTTACTCCTACAATGAGCAGTTCTTC. The V and J genes are TRBV4-1 and TRBJ2-1, with D uncertain. V was pared by 0 bases and J by 0 bases, with 12 bases between. Germline V gene data show CDR1 as MGHRA and CDR2 as YSYEKL. CDR3 length equals 17 residues.

The chain couples TRBV3-1 to TRBJ2-2; 7 nucleotides align to TRBD1. The V and J ends lost 3 bases and 13 bases, in that order; junction bases with no gene match: 11. The V gene's germline CDR1 is LGHDT and CDR2 YNNKEL (reference sequence). The CDR3 has 14 residues. The CDR3 here is CASSQRGPGPMLFF. The DNA for the CDR3 is TGTGCCAGCAGCCAGAGGGGGCCCGGGCCCATGCTGTTTTTT.

In this sample, this clonotype turned up a few times. The rearrangement uses TRBV29-1 and TRBJ2-7, with TRBD1 identical over 9 bases. Germline V lookup: CDR1 SQVTM, CDR2 ANQGSEA. Trimming removed 4 bases from V and 4 bases from J; junction bases left unmatched: 5. The CDR3 has 13 amino acids. The CDR3 DNA reads TGCAGCGTTGTACGGACAGGGGAGTACGAGCAGTACTTC. Protein product: CSVVRTGEYEQYF.

This chain joins TRBV29-1 and TRBJ2-7; D is unresolved. V was shortened by 4 bases and J by 3 bases, with 10 bases between the two germline ends. The CDR3 loop spans 12 amino acids. Germline V gene data show CDR1 as SQVTM and CDR2 as ANQGSEA. The CDR3 bases are TGCAGCGTTGTATGGAGAGGCTACGAGCAGTACTTC. Translating gives CSVVWRGYEQYF.

This chain connects TRBV7-9 to TRBJ2-1; 13 nucleotides match TRBD2. CDR3 length: 17 amino acids. V shed 5 bases and J 3 bases; nucleotides not matched to a gene: 7. Germline V gene lookup returns CDR1 SEHNR and CDR2 FQNEAQ (reference sequence). CDR3 loop: CASSLGTSGIVYNEQFF. CDR3 nucleotide sequence: TGTGCCAGCAGCCTAGGGACTAGCGGGATCGTCTACAATGAGCAGTTCTTC.

V and J are TRBV5-1 and TRBJ1-6; D is perhaps TRBD1 (6 bases). CDR3 length: 16 residues. The germline V gene has CDR1 SGHRS and CDR2 YFSETQ. V lost 0 bases and J 9 bases, leaving 16 bases between the germline ends. The CDR3 coding sequence is TGCGCCAGCAGCTTGGCCGGCACAGGGTTTGGTTCACCCCTCCACTTT. Translation gives CASSLAGTGFGSPLHF.

This clonotype was observed a handful of times. The chain recombines TRBV2 with TRBJ1-5; possible D gene TRBD1, 5 bases. Germline-derived CDR1 and CDR2 are SNHLY and FYNNEI. The ends were cut back, 5 bases at V and 11 bases at J, with 16 bases in the middle. The CDR3 has 13 amino acids. CDR3 nucleotides: TGTGCCAGCAGTCTAGACAGTGCAACGTCCCAGCATTTT. Translated: CASSLDSATSQHF.

CDR3 sequence: CASSQWTGDTDTQYF. The CDR3 nucleotides are TGTGCCAGCAGCCAGTGGACAGGGGACACAGATACGCAGTATTTT. The chain has TRBV7-6 and TRBJ2-3; 9 bases line up with TRBD1. The CDR3 contains 15 residues. The germline V gene encodes CDR1 SGHVS and CDR2 FNYEAQ. V lost 5 bases to trimming and J lost 2 bases; unmatched junction nucleotides: 5.

This chain links TRBV6-6 with TRBJ1-5; no definite D call. CDR3 length equals 12 residues. Germline CDR1 is MNHNY and CDR2 is SVGAGI (reference sequence). V lost 3 bases and J 5 bases, leaving 5 bases between the germline ends. The CDR3 is CASSYTDQPQHF. In DNA form, the CDR3 reads TGTGCCAGCAGTTATACCGATCAGCCCCAGCATTTT.

Written as DNA, the CDR3 is TGTGCCAGCAGCCCGGGGACAGGGGCCAGATGGGACACTGAAGCTTTCTTT. Encoded protein: CASSPGTGARWDTEAFF. The rearrangement joins TRBV7-9 to TRBJ1-1; 10 bases are shared with TRBD1. V shed 5 bases and J 3 bases; nucleotides not matched to a gene: 12. In germline, CDR1 is SEHNR, CDR2 FQNEAQ (reference sequence). The CDR3 length is 17 residues.

This chain joins TRBV23-1 and TRBJ1-5; 7 bases agree with TRBD1. TRBV23-1 is given ORF status, its function remaining uncertain. The CDR3 length is 18 residues. V shed 8 bases, J shed 0 bases, and the junction held 16 bases outside the gene matches. CDR3 nucleotides: TGCGCCAGCCGGGCAAAGGACAGGCAACGGAATAGCAATCAGCCCCAGCATTTT. Translating it yields CASRAKDRQRNSNQPQHF.

This clonotype turned up a few times. The chain links TRBV5-1 to TRBJ2-7; 7 bases map to TRBD1. The CDR3 has 14 residues. The trim removed 4 bases at V and 0 bases at J, leaving 4 bases unmatched. From germline, CDR1 is SGHRS and CDR2 YFSETQ. The CDR3 DNA reads TGCGCCAGCAGCACAACAGGGGACTCCTACGAGCAGTACTTC. Its translation: CASSTTGDSYEQYF.

The V call is TRBV2, the J call TRBJ1-2; D is undetermined. This CDR3 region has 13 residues. Trimming removed 6 bases at V and 4 bases at J, with 12 bases between. Germline CDR1 is SNHLY and CDR2 is FYNNEI. The CDR3 region is CASRTGLLYGYTF. The CDR3 bases are TGTGCCAGCAGGACCGGGCTTCTCTATGGCTACACCTTC.

The chain joins TRBV29-1 to TRBJ1-2; D might be TRBD1 (5 bases). CDR1 and CDR2 from the germline V gene are SQVTM and ANQGSEA. The CDR3 runs to 14 residues. V lost 3 bases and J 2 bases, leaving 13 bases between the germline ends. DNA for the CDR3: TGCAGCGTTGATGCGTTCGGGGGGAACTATGGCTACACCTTC. This gives the protein CSVDAFGGNYGYTF. Drawing the rest from reference TRBV29-1 and TRBJ1-2, the complete variable domain is SAVISQKPSRDICQRGTSLTIQCQVDSQVTMMFWYRQQPGQSLTLIATANQGSEATYESGFVIDKFPISRPNLTFSTLTVSNMSPEDSSIYLCSVDAFGGNYGYTFGSGTRLTVV.

This clonotype was seen only a few times. The CDR3 loop reads CASSPTGINYGYTF. The CDR3, as DNA: TGTGCCAGCAGCCCAACAGGGATTAACTATGGCTACACCTTC. The chain uses TRBV11-3 and TRBJ1-2, with D possibly matching TRBD1 (6 bases). Germline CDR1 SGHNT, CDR2 YENEEA. The CDR3 covers 14 residues. V was clipped by 5 bases and J by 1 base, with 11 bases between them.